The 20 T cell receptor beta chains below come from one sample, sequenced in a study of blood T cells in healthy people across ages. The second PCR ran about 6 to 11 cycles with a sample-barcoded 5' primer and J-beta primers. MiXCR, applied by TCRdb to the 5' RACE reads, yields one record per CDR3 protein. The sample has 500,000 to 550,000 distinct CDR3 sequences; more than 20% are singletons. The same sample was also used in a study of T cells of mothers and their children.

The sequenced material came from blood. These receptors came from a boy younger than 18 in good health.

This chain uses TRBV20-1 with TRBJ1-4; D is undetermined. V lost 5 bases and J 0 bases, leaving 13 bases between the germline ends. Germline V gene lookup returns CDR1 DFQATT and CDR2 SNEGSKA (reference sequence). This CDR3 spans 15 amino acids. CDR3 DNA: TGCAGTGCTGAGGACGGTGTGACAACTAATGAAAAACTGTTTTTT. As protein: CSAEDGVTTNEKLFF.

This clonotype was observed a handful of times. The chain uses TRBV7-9 and TRBJ2-7, with 9 bases identical to TRBD1. CDR1 is SEHNR and CDR2 is FQNEAQ in the germline V gene (reference sequence). The ends lost 4 bases at V and 6 bases at J; junction bases unmatched: 10. CDR3 length equals 15 residues. The CDR3 region is CASSSQGALLVEQYF. The CDR3 DNA is TGTGCCAGCAGCTCACAGGGGGCGCTCTTGGTCGAGCAGTACTTC.

This clonotype has just a few counts. This chain links TRBV28 with TRBJ2-3; D remains unclear. Per the germline V gene, CDR1 is MDHEN and CDR2 is SYDVKM. V lost 11 bases, J lost 7 bases, and 16 bases lay in between. The CDR3 contains 12 residues. CDR3 residues: CASSARSHTQYF. DNA of the CDR3: TGTGCCTCCTCGGCCAGATCGCATACGCAGTATTTT.

This clonotype was seen only a few times. The rearrangement uses TRBV7-2 and TRBJ2-5; 12 nucleotides align to TRBD2. Germline values: CDR1 SGHTA, CDR2 FQGNSA. This CDR3 region has 16 residues. Losses at the gene ends were 5 bases for V and 4 bases for J; bases not matched to a gene: 8. CDR3 protein: CASSPGLAGFVETQYF. As DNA, the CDR3 is TGTGCCAGCAGCCCAGGACTAGCGGGGTTTGTAGAGACCCAGTACTTC.

This clonotype showed up just a few times. The chain carries TRBV5-6 and TRBJ2-5; TRBD2 aligns across 11 bases. The end of the DNA aligns better with TRBJ2-1, so the J call may be wrong. CDR3 length equals 15 residues. Germline V gene data show CDR1 as SGHDT and CDR2 as YYEEEE. The CDR3 sequence: CASSYLGTSGNEQFF. The CDR3 DNA reads TGTGCCAGCAGCTACCTCGGGACTAGCGGCAATGAGCAGTTCTTC.

The chain joins TRBV20-1 to TRBJ1-2, with 8 bases matching TRBD1. Germline CDR1 is DFQATT and CDR2 is SNEGSKA (reference sequence). The CDR3 is made up of 13 amino acids. V was clipped by 5 bases and J by 8 bases; unmatched bases: 10. This chain's CDR3 is CSAGAGGILGYTF. CDR3 nucleotides: TGCAGTGCTGGGGCAGGGGGCATTTTGGGCTACACCTTC.

A few counts support this clonotype. J is TRBJ2-1 and V is TRBV6-6; TRBD2 aligns across 8 bases. The J call may be mistaken, given a closer DNA end match to TRBJ2-5. From germline, CDR1 is MNHNY and CDR2 SVGAGI (reference sequence). This CDR3 is built from 14 residues. CDR3: CASRQSGGAETQYF. CDR3 sequence (DNA): TGTGCCAGCAGACAATCCGGGGGGGCTGAGACCCAGTACTTC.

This clonotype was counted a few times. The chain links TRBV9 to TRBJ1-4, with a tentative D call TRBD1 (6 bases). This CDR3 has 14 residues. Looked up from germline, CDR1 is SGDLS and CDR2 is YYNGEE. Deletions cut 4 bases from V and 11 bases from J, with 18 bases between. CDR3: CASSPGGGPVKLFF. CDR3 nucleotide sequence: TGTGCCAGCAGCCCGGGTGGGGGGCCAGTTAAACTGTTTTTT.

This clonotype has a single count. The chain couples TRBV20-1 to TRBJ1-2; possible D gene TRBD1, 6 bases. The V and J ends lost 2 bases and 9 bases respectively, with 25 bases between them. The CDR3 has 16 amino acids. Germline CDR1 and CDR2: DFQATT and SNEGSKA (reference sequence). CDR3 nucleotide sequence: TGCAGTGCTAGACTCCCGGGGGCGGCGGGGCTTCAAAGCTACACCTTC. It yields the protein CSARLPGAAGLQSYTF.

The genes are TRBV6-2 or TRBV6-3 and TRBJ1-2; tentative D call: TRBD1 (6 bases). Trimming took off 4 bases at V and 4 bases at J, with 10 bases between the two ends. The CDR3 consists of 13 residues. Germline V CDR1 and CDR2: MNHEY, SVGEGT. The CDR3 DNA sequence: TGTGCCAGCAGTTCCGACAGGTTCTATGGCTACACCTTC. It translates to CASSSDRFYGYTF.

This clonotype has only a few counts. J is TRBJ1-1 and V is TRBV28; 8 nucleotides align to TRBD1. CDR3 length equals 14 residues. Per the germline V gene, CDR1 is MDHEN and CDR2 is SYDVKM. J gave up 10 bases and V 5 bases, and 12 bases lay outside the gene matches. CDR3 residues: CASSLRRTGLGAFF. CDR3 in DNA: TGTGCCAGCAGTCTTCGCCGGACAGGGCTGGGAGCTTTCTTT.

The chain carries TRBV6-2 or TRBV6-3 and TRBJ2-4; D unclear. Germline V gives CDR1 MNHEY, CDR2 SVGEGT. The length of the CDR3 is 11 residues. The V gene lost 5 bases and the J gene lost 7 bases, with 6 bases spanning the gap. As DNA, the CDR3 is TGTGCCAGCAGTGACACGAACATTCAGTACTTC. This codes for CASSDTNIQYF.

This chain links TRBV28 with TRBJ2-7; D could derive from TRBD1 or TRBD2 (5 bases each). Between the trimmed V and J ends, which lost 3 bases and 0 bases, there was a span of 12 bases. The CDR3 covers 15 residues. Germline lookup yields CDR1 MDHEN and CDR2 SYDVKM. CDR3 coding DNA: TGTGCCAGCAGTTTTTCGACAGACTACTCCTACGAGCAGTACTTC. This codes for CASSFSTDYSYEQYF.

The chain is built from TRBV5-1 and TRBJ2-7; 9 bases map to TRBD2. Trimming cost V 4 bases and J 3 bases; bases outside gene matches: 14. This CDR3 is 17 amino acids long. The germline CDR1 and CDR2 sequences are SGHRS and YFSETQ. The CDR3 DNA is TGCGCCAGCAGCATCACAGGGTATTCTAGCGGGGACTACGAGCAGTACTTC. This gives the protein CASSITGYSSGDYEQYF.

With regard to this clonotype: Compared with germline, one end of the junction differs, possibly owing to a read error. The CDR3 spells CASSPSPRDRGLHSNRPQHF. CDR3 nucleotides: TGTGCCAGCAGCCCCTCCCCGAGGGACAGGGGGCTCCATAGCAATCGGCCCCAGCATTTT. The rearrangement links TRBV16 to TRBJ1-5, with 12 bases fitting TRBD1. CDR3 length equals 20 residues. The germline CDR1 and CDR2 sequences are KGHSY and FQNENV. The full variable domain, its missing parts supplied by reference TRBV16 and TRBJ1-5, is GEEVAQTPKHLVRGEGQKAKLYCAPIKGHSYVFWYQQVLKNEFKFLISFQNENVFDETGMPKERFSAKCLPNSPCSLEIQATKLEDSAVYFCASSPSPRDRGLHSNRPQHFGDGTRLSIL.

The rearrangement joins TRBV7-2 to TRBJ2-5; 8 bases are a match to TRBD2. The J call is uncertain, as TRBJ2-7 better fits the DNA end. Germline values: CDR1 SGHTA, CDR2 FQGNSA. This CDR3 is 17 amino acids long. The CDR3 sequence: CASSPGGGGNGTYEQYF. The CDR3 DNA sequence: TGTGCCAGCAGCCCAGGAGGCGGGGGGAATGGCACCTACGAGCAGTACTTC.

This chain connects TRBV7-2 to TRBJ2-3; 7 bases align to TRBD1. With 2 bases clipped from V and 0 bases from J, the junction kept 5 bases outside the gene matches. The CDR3 spans 16 residues. Looked up from germline, CDR1 is SGHTA and CDR2 is FQGNSA. The CDR3 protein is CASSLIQGSSTDTQYF. CDR3 DNA: TGTGCCAGCAGCTTAATACAGGGGTCTAGCACAGATACGCAGTATTTT.

The rearrangement joins TRBV5-4 to TRBJ2-1, with 9 bases identical to TRBD2. Germline loops: CDR1 SGHNT, CDR2 YYREEE (reference sequence). After removal of 2 bases from V and 2 bases from J, the junction contained 5 bases not matched to a gene. The CDR3 runs to 16 residues. The chain's CDR3 is CASSLVAGVTYNEQFF. Written as DNA, the CDR3 is TGTGCCAGCAGCTTAGTAGCGGGGGTTACCTACAATGAGCAGTTCTTC.

The chain carries TRBV12-3 or TRBV12-4 and TRBJ2-7; tentatively, D is TRBD1 (5 bases). V lost 3 bases and J 8 bases, leaving 11 bases between the germline ends. This CDR3 spans 12 amino acids. The CDR3 region is CASSFSGSKQYF. CDR3 in DNA: TGTGCCAGCAGTTTTTCAGGGTCCAAGCAGTACTTC.

This clonotype occurred a few times. The chain uses TRBV28 and TRBJ2-1; a possible D gene is TRBD2 (6 bases). V was cut by 5 bases and J by 1 base, with 12 bases left in between. Germline CDR1 is MDHEN and CDR2 is SYDVKM. The CDR3 is 15 residues long. The CDR3 DNA reads as TGTGCCAGCAGTCTGCCGCGGGGTTCCTACAATGAGCAGTTCTTC. Protein sequence: CASSLPRGSYNEQFF.